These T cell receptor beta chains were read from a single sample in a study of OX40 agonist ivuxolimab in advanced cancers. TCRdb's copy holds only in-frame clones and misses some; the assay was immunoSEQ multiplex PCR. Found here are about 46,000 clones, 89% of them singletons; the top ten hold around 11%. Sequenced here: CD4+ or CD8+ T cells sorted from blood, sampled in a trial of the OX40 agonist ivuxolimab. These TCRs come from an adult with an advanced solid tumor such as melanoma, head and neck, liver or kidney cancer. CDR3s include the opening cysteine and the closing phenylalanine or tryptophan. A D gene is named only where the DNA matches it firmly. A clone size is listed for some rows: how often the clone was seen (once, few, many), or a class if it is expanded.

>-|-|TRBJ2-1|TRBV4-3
CASSQDTGASDEQFF
TGCGCCAGCAGCCAAGACACAGGGGCTAGCGATGAGCAGTTCTTC
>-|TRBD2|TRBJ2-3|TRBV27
CASSMLAGDTQYF
TGTGCCAGCAGTATGCTAGCGGGAGATACGCAGTATTTT
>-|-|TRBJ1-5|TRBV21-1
CASSPPQGEPQHF
TGTGCCAGCAGCCCACCACAGGGGGAGCCCCAGCATTTT
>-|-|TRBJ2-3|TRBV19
CASAVTGTVRDTQYF
TGTGCCAGCGCCGTTACAGGGACGGTTCGAGATACGCAGTATTTT
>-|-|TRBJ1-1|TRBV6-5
CASRTGMNTEAFF
TGTGCCAGCAGGACAGGCATGAACACTGAAGCTTTCTTT
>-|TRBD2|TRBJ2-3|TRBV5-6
CASRPGLAGEDTQYF
TGTGCCAGCAGGCCGGGACTAGCGGGGGAAGATACGCAGTATTTT
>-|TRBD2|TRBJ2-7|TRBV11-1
CASSPRTSGSAYEQYF
TGTGCCAGCAGCCCACGGACTAGCGGGTCCGCCTACGAGCAGTACTTC
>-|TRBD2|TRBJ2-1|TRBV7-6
CASSSGTSGGVYNEQFF
TGTGCCAGCAGCTCCGGGACTAGCGGGGGAGTCTACAATGAGCAGTTCTTC
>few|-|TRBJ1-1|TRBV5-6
CASSRGTPEAFF
TGTGCCAGCAGCAGAGGGACACCCGAAGCTTTCTTT
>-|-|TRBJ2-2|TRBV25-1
CASRSDRLTGELFF
TGTGCCAGCAGGTCCGACAGGCTCACCGGGGAGCTGTTTTTT
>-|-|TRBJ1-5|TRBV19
CASSIGPFGNQPQHF
TGTGCCAGTAGTATAGGTCCCTTTGGCAATCAGCCCCAGCATTTT
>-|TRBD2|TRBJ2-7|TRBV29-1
CSVTISGTSSIIRYEQYF
TGCAGCGTTACTATCTCCGGGACTAGCAGCATAATACGGTACGAGCAGTACTTC
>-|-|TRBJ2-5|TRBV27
CASRKIPQETQYF
TGTGCCAGCAGAAAAATTCCCCAAGAGACCCAGTACTTC
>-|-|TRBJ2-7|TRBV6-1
CASSGADGDSYEQYF
TGTGCCAGCAGTGGGGCGGACGGCGACTCCTACGAGCAGTACTTC
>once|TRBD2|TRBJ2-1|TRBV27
CASRAGLANEQFF
TGTGCCAGCAGGGCGGGACTAGCGAATGAGCAGTTCTTC
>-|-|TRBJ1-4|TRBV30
CAWSATNEKLFF
TGTGCCTGGAGTGCAACTAATGAAAAACTGTTTTTT
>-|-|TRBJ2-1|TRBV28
CASMSGLEQFF
TGTGCCAGCATGTCCGGTTTAGAACAGTTCTTC
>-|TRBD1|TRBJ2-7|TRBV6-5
CASSYSVQGQLYEQYF
TGTGCCAGCAGTTACTCGGTTCAGGGACAGCTCTACGAGCAGTACTTC
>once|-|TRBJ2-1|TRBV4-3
CASSPDYGSYNEQFF
TGCGCCAGCAGCCCTGATTACGGCTCCTACAATGAGCAGTTCTTC
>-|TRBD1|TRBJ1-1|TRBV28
CASSKDRAGTEAFF
TGTGCCAGCAGTAAGGACAGGGCGGGCACTGAAGCTTTCTTT
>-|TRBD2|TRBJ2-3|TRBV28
CASSRLAGGPTQYF
TGTGCCAGCAGTCGACTAGCGGGAGGCCCTACGCAGTATTTT
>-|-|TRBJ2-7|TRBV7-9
CASTRTEPYEQYF
TGTGCCAGCACGAGGACAGAACCCTACGAGCAGTACTTC
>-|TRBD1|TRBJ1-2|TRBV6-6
CASSREGQSYGYTF
TGTGCCAGCAGTCGGGAGGGACAGAGCTATGGCTACACCTTC
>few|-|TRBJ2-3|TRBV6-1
CASSDGHSTDTQYF
TGTGCCAGCAGTGACGGCCACAGCACAGATACGCAGTATTTT
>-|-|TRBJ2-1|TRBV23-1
CASSIQEGQFF
TGCGCCAGCAGTATTCAGGAGGGGCAGTTCTTC
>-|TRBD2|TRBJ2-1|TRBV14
CASSQVGGYNEQFF
TGTGCCAGCAGCCAAGTGGGAGGGTACAATGAGCAGTTCTTC
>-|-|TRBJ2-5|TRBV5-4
CASSLWGGGETQYF
TGTGCCAGCAGCTTGTGGGGGGGCGGGGAGACCCAGTACTTC
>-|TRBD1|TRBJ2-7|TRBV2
CASMRTGEYEQYF
TGTGCCAGCATGAGGACAGGGGAGTACGAGCAGTACTTC
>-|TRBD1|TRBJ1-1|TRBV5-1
CASSPGQGEAFF
TGCGCCAGCAGCCCCGGACAGGGCGAAGCTTTCTTT
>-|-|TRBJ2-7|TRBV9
CASSTTGLPYEQYF
TGTGCCAGCAGCACCACAGGCCTACCCTACGAGCAGTACTTC
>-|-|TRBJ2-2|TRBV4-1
CASSQGTPNTGELFF
TGCGCCAGCAGCCAAGGGACTCCGAACACCGGGGAGCTGTTTTTT
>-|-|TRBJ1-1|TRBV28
CASSKDMTEAFF
TGTGCCAGCAGTAAAGACATGACTGAAGCTTTCTTT
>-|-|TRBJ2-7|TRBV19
CASSIGGRSSYEQYF
TGTGCCAGTAGTATCGGGGGCAGGAGCTCCTACGAGCAGTACTTC
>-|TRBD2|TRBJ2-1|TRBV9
CASSLKSSGTSYNEQFF
TGTGCCAGCAGTCTAAAATCTAGCGGGACCTCCTACAATGAGCAGTTCTTC
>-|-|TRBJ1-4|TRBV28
CASSSQRYRAGDEKLFF
TGTGCCAGCAGTTCCCAACGATACAGGGCAGGTGACGAAAAACTGTTTTTT